Below, 31 T cell receptor beta chains from the same sample are listed, as sequenced in a study of blood T cell repertoires in COVID-19 (dated by TCRdb to between 2020 and 2021). The receptor library was made with the immunoSEQ multiplex PCR assay. TCRdb holds this immuneACCESS table with in-frame rearrangements only. Some clones are missing; in checked studies, unresolved V genes explain under half, and the rest has no known cause. Recorded for this sample are hundreds of thousands of clones; approximately 85% of them occurred a single time. The ten largest clonotypes hold about 5.1% of the sample. Sequencing was carried out using peripheral blood. All receptors come from a man aged 45-65 years with COVID-19, enrolled during active disease.

As DNA, the CDR3 is TGTGCCAGCAGCTTAAATGGAACGGGGGAGACCCAGTACTTC. Translated: CASSLNGTGETQYF. V is TRBV7-3 and J is TRBJ2-5; D might be TRBD2 (5 bases). Germline values: CDR1 SGHTA, CDR2 FQGTGA. This CDR3 contains 14 residues. Trimming cost V 1 base and J 5 bases, with 11 bases left between them.

The rearrangement uses TRBV3-1 (or the pseudogene TRBV3-2) and TRBJ1-5; 9 bases align to TRBD1. The CDR3 has 18 residues. V was clipped by 1 base and J by 9 bases; unmatched bases: 16. Germline loops: CDR1 LGHDT, CDR2 YNNKEL (reference sequence). The CDR3 DNA sequence: TGTGCCAGCAGCCAAGGAAGCGGACAGGGGAGGGCTTATGTGCCCCAGCATTTT. Amino acids: CASSQGSGQGRAYVPQHF.

The V call is TRBV7-2, the J call TRBJ1-1, with 8 positions matching TRBD1. J gave up 6 bases and V 5 bases, and 17 bases lay outside the gene matches. The germline V gene has CDR1 SGHTA and CDR2 FQGNSA. The CDR3 is 17 residues long. CDR3 sequence reads: CASSPHGGQARIPEAFF. The CDR3 DNA is TGTGCCAGCAGCCCCCACGGGGGACAGGCTAGAATTCCTGAAGCTTTCTTT.

CDR3 sequence: CASSTMGSQGGEFF. CDR3 nucleotides: TGTGCCAGCAGTACGATGGGGAGCCAGGGAGGCGAGTTCTTC. The chain is built from TRBV27 and TRBJ2-1, with D possibly being TRBD2 (6 bases). CDR1 MNHEY and CDR2 SMNVEV come from the germline V gene (reference sequence). The CDR3 totals 14 residues. The V gene lost 5 bases and the J gene lost 14 bases, with 22 bases spanning the gap.

The V gene is TRBV7-2, the J gene TRBJ2-7, with 7 bases lining up with TRBD2. J lost 1 base, V lost 1 base, and 4 bases had no gene match. Germline lookup yields CDR1 SGHTA and CDR2 FQGNSA. This CDR3 is built from 15 residues. In DNA form, the CDR3 reads TGTGCCAGCAGCTTAGGGGGGGGGTTTTCCTACGAGCAGTACTTC. This gives the protein CASSLGGGFSYEQYF.

This CDR3 reads CASSLFKGVGETQYF. Written as DNA, the CDR3 is TGTGCCAGCAGTTTATTTAAGGGGGTCGGAGAGACCCAGTACTTC. V usage is TRBV28 and J usage is TRBJ2-5; the D gene is possibly TRBD1 (6 bases). V was shortened by 1 base and J by 4 bases, with 13 bases between the two germline ends. The CDR3 totals 15 residues. CDR1 is MDHEN and CDR2 is SYDVKM in the germline V gene.

J is TRBJ1-2 and V is TRBV12-3 or TRBV12-4; a possible D gene is TRBD1 (6 bases). The ends were cut back, 0 bases at V and 7 bases at J, with 9 bases in the middle. The length of the CDR3 is 13 residues. The chain's CDR3 is CASSLAGASGYTF. CDR3 nucleotides: TGTGCCAGCAGTTTAGCGGGGGCATCTGGCTACACCTTC.

V is TRBV29-1 and J is TRBJ2-5; 11 bases match TRBD1. J gave up 5 bases and V 4 bases, and 9 bases lay outside the gene matches. Looked up from germline, CDR1 is SQVTM and CDR2 is ANQGSEA. This CDR3 spans 15 amino acids. CDR3 region: CSVAGQGATAETQYF. The CDR3, as DNA: TGCAGCGTTGCAGGACAGGGGGCAACGGCCGAGACCCAGTACTTC.

Of note for this clone: Other DNA variants within this sample encode the same CDR3. The chain has TRBV5-1 and TRBJ1-2, with TRBD1 identical over 8 bases. CDR3 length: 14 amino acids. The germline gives CDR1 SGHRS, CDR2 YFSETQ. Trimming removed 4 bases from V and 2 bases from J; junction bases left unmatched: 4. The CDR3 is CASSPGQANYGYTF. The CDR3 region has the DNA TGCGCCAGCAGCCCGGGACAGGCGAACTATGGCTACACCTTC.

This sequence joins TRBV19 and TRBJ1-1, with D tentatively TRBD1 (5 bases). The CDR3 has 12 residues. Trimming removed 5 bases from V and 11 bases from J, with 15 bases in between. Per the germline V gene, CDR1 is LNHDA and CDR2 is SQIVND (reference sequence). CDR3 region: CASSLGQGGAFF. CDR3 coding DNA: TGTGCCAGTAGTCTGGGGCAGGGTGGGGCTTTCTTT.

The chain carries TRBV4-1 and TRBJ2-7; tentative D call: TRBD2 (5 bases). CDR3 length equals 15 residues. Trimming cost V 3 bases and J 4 bases, with 16 bases left between them. Germline-derived CDR1 and CDR2 are MGHRA and YSYEKL. The CDR3 sequence is CASSQSDKPGYEQYF. The CDR3 bases are TGCGCCAGCAGCCAGAGCGACAAGCCGGGGTACGAGCAGTACTTC.

J is TRBJ1-1 and V is TRBV6-5, with D unclear. V lost 2 bases and J 5 bases, leaving 9 bases between the germline ends. Germline V gene lookup returns CDR1 MNHEY and CDR2 SVGAGI. This CDR3 is built from 13 residues. CDR3 nucleotide sequence: TGTGCCAGCAGTTACGGAGGTACGACTGAAGCTTTCTTT. This codes for CASSYGGTTEAFF.

V is TRBV7-9 and J is TRBJ2-7; no firm D call. From germline, CDR1 is SEHNR and CDR2 FQNEAQ (reference sequence). V lost 4 bases, J lost 0 bases, and 16 bases lay in between. This CDR3 contains 16 residues. Here the CDR3 reads CASSSARLHASYEQYF. DNA of the CDR3: TGTGCCAGCAGCTCGGCCCGACTTCATGCCTCCTACGAGCAGTACTTC.

In this sample, this clone turned up once. The chain uses TRBV7-2 and TRBJ2-5; D is possibly TRBD1 (6 bases). This CDR3 is 18 amino acids long. Deletions cut 5 bases from V and 1 base from J, with 23 bases between. The germline CDR1 and CDR2 sequences are SGHTA and FQGNSA. In DNA form, the CDR3 reads TGTGCCAGCAGCCCCAGGGGTAACACCGCCCGGTTCCAAGAGACCCAGTACTTC. Encoded protein: CASSPRGNTARFQETQYF.

The chain is built from TRBV2 and TRBJ2-1, with 9 bases identical to TRBD2. V lost 7 bases and J lost 0; bases outside the gene matches: 4. The CDR3 covers 15 residues. CDR1 and CDR2 (germline): SNHLY, FYNNEI. CDR3 region: CASKAGGSSYNEQFF. CDR3 coding DNA: TGTGCCAGCAAGGCGGGAGGGAGCTCCTACAATGAGCAGTTCTTC.

This rearrangement joins TRBV4-2 to TRBJ1-2, with 8 positions matching TRBD1. Germline loops: CDR1 LGHNA, CDR2 YNFKEQ. The CDR3 loop spans 15 amino acids. V shed 1 base and J 4 bases; nucleotides not matched to a gene: 5. The CDR3 DNA sequence: TGTGCCAGCAGCCAAGCCTCGGGACAGGTCTATGGCTACACCTTC. It specifies CASSQASGQVYGYTF.

DNA for the CDR3: TGTGCCAGCGGAACTAGCGGGGGCCACGAGCAGTACTTC. Its translation: CASGTSGGHEQYF. The chain links TRBV27 to TRBJ2-7, with 11 bases fitting TRBD2. The germline V gene encodes CDR1 MNHEY and CDR2 SMNVEV (reference sequence). Trimming took 8 bases from V and 5 from J; bases not matched to a gene: 5. The CDR3 loop spans 13 amino acids.

V usage is TRBV6-2 or TRBV6-3 and J usage is TRBJ1-5, with D possibly being TRBD1 (5 bases). The CDR3 is made up of 13 amino acids. Per the germline V gene, CDR1 is MNHEY and CDR2 is SVGEGT. The germline V and J ends were trimmed by 2 bases and 4 bases, with 6 bases remaining between them. The CDR3 loop is CASSYGGNQPQHF. In DNA form, the CDR3 reads TGTGCCAGCAGTTACGGGGGGAATCAGCCCCAGCATTTT.

V usage is TRBV4-1 and J usage is TRBJ1-5; D might be TRBD1 (6 bases). V lost 1 base, J lost 7 bases, and 11 bases lay in between. This CDR3 spans 14 amino acids. Germline CDR1 MGHRA, CDR2 YSYEKL. This CDR3 reads CASSQGTGIQPQHF. The CDR3 DNA is TGCGCCAGCAGCCAAGGAACAGGGATCCAGCCCCAGCATTTT.

This rearrangement joins TRBV28 to TRBJ1-5, with TRBD1 matching 8 bases. This CDR3 contains 14 residues. The trim removed 6 bases at V and 6 bases at J, leaving 7 bases unmatched. The germline gives CDR1 MDHEN, CDR2 SYDVKM. CDR3 DNA: TGTGCCAGCAGCAGCGGACAGGGCAGTCAGCCCCAGCATTTT. The encoded protein is CASSSGQGSQPQHF.

The genes are TRBV7-9 and TRBJ1-5, with 7 bases identical to TRBD1. J was trimmed by 5 bases and V by 1 base; bases with no gene match: 5. Per the germline V gene, CDR1 is SEHNR and CDR2 is FQNEAQ (reference sequence). This CDR3 comprises 15 residues. DNA for the CDR3: TGTGCCAGCAGCTTAGGGACAGGAGTGTATCAGCCCCAGCATTTT. It yields the protein CASSLGTGVYQPQHF.

This clone was picked up one time. The chain uses TRBV24-1 and TRBJ1-1; 7 nucleotides line up with TRBD1. This CDR3 is built from 14 residues. Trimming at V came to 2 bases and at J to 7 bases, leaving 6 bases not matched to a gene. CDR1 is KGHDR, CDR2 SFDVKD, per germline. This CDR3 is CATSDSTGLSEAFF. CDR3 nucleotide sequence: TGTGCCACCAGTGATTCGACAGGGTTGAGTGAAGCTTTCTTT.

In this sample, this clone turned up once. V gene TRBV4-2 combines with J gene TRBJ2-3; possible D gene TRBD2, 5 bases. V shed 1 base and J shed 2 bases, with 13 bases lying between them. The germline CDR1 and CDR2 sequences are LGHNA and YNFKEQ. The CDR3 runs 16 residues. The CDR3: CASSQGAGADTDTQYF. The CDR3 nucleotides read TGTGCCAGCAGCCAAGGGGCAGGAGCGGACACAGATACGCAGTATTTT.

This chain uses TRBV6-6 with TRBJ1-5; 12 nucleotides align to TRBD1. This CDR3 is built from 15 residues. V shed 6 bases and J 7 bases; nucleotides not matched to a gene: 7. Germline values: CDR1 MNHNY, CDR2 SVGAGI (reference sequence). CDR3 sequence (DNA): TGTGCCAGCAGCTCGGGACAGGGGGCAAAACAGCCCCAGCATTTT. Translated, it gives CASSSGQGAKQPQHF.

The chain combines TRBV6-5 with TRBJ1-1; a possible D gene is TRBD1 (6 bases). Between the trimmed V and J ends, which lost 2 bases and 1 base, there was a span of 14 bases. The CDR3 extends over 16 amino acids. Germline assignment: CDR1 MNHEY and CDR2 SVGAGI. The CDR3 DNA sequence: TGTGCCAGCAGTTACAGCAGGGGTGGGGGGAACACTGAAGCTTTCTTT. Translated: CASSYSRGGGNTEAFF.

This chain joins TRBV28 and TRBJ1-2; tentatively, D is TRBD1 (6 bases). This CDR3 is built from 12 residues. Trimming removed 7 bases at V and 7 bases at J, with 13 bases between. Germline lookup yields CDR1 MDHEN and CDR2 SYDVKM. CDR3 amino acids: CASTLRGFGYTF. The CDR3, as DNA: TGTGCCAGCACCTTGAGGGGGTTTGGCTACACCTTC.

The chain joins TRBV5-1 to TRBJ2-1; 10 positions match TRBD1. The CDR3 sequence is 16 residues long. After removal of 4 bases from V and 3 bases from J, the junction contained 7 bases not matched to a gene. Germline lookup yields CDR1 SGHRS and CDR2 YFSETQ. The CDR3 DNA reads as TGCGCCAGCAGCAGAGACGGGACAGGGGACTACAATGAGCAGTTCTTC. Residues: CASSRDGTGDYNEQFF.

In this sample, this clone turned up once. This chain joins TRBV27 and TRBJ2-1; 7 bases map to TRBD1. The V and J ends lost 7 bases and 4 bases, in that order; junction bases with no gene match: 16. The CDR3 extends over 17 amino acids. Germline-derived CDR1 and CDR2 are MNHEY and SMNVEV (reference sequence). CDR3 region: CASTQRGHFSRYNEQFF. DNA of the CDR3: TGTGCCAGCACCCAGAGGGGGCATTTCTCCCGTTACAATGAGCAGTTCTTC.

This clone showed up just a few times. V is TRBV9 and J is TRBJ1-3; no clear D gene. V dropped 5 bases and J dropped 0 bases, with 18 bases sitting between them. The germline V gene encodes CDR1 SGDLS and CDR2 YYNGEE. This CDR3 has 17 amino acids. The DNA of the CDR3 is TGTGCCAGCAGTGGACTTGGAGCGAGTCCCTCTGGAAACACCATATATTTT. As protein: CASSGLGASPSGNTIYF.

The rearrangement uses TRBV5-6 and TRBJ1-6; possibly TRBD1 for D (6 bases). The ends were cut back, 0 bases at V and 8 bases at J, with 12 bases in the middle. Germline loops: CDR1 SGHDT, CDR2 YYEEEE. The CDR3 covers 15 residues. The CDR3 coding sequence is TGTGCCAGCAGCTTGGACAGCCCAGGGGATTCACCCCTCCACTTT. It specifies CASSLDSPGDSPLHF.

This chain joins TRBV7-2 and TRBJ1-3; TRBD1 might be the D (5 bases). Per the germline V gene, CDR1 is SGHTA and CDR2 is FQGNSA. V lost 6 bases to trimming and J lost 0 bases, with 12 bases between them. This CDR3 has 15 residues. The CDR3, as DNA: TGTGCCAGCAGAGAAGGGGCTTTCTCTGGAAACACCATATATTTT. It codes for CASREGAFSGNTIYF.